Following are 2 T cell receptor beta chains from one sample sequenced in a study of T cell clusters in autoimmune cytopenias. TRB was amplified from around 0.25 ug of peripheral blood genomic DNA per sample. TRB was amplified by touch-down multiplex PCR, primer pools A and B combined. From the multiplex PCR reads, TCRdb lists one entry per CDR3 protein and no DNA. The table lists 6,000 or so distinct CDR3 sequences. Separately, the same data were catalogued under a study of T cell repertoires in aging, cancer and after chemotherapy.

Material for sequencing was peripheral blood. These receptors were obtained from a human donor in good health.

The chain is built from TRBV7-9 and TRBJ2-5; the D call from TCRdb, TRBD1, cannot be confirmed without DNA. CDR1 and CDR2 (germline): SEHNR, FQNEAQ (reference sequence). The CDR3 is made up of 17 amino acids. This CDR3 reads CASSPPEGQGFQETQYF.

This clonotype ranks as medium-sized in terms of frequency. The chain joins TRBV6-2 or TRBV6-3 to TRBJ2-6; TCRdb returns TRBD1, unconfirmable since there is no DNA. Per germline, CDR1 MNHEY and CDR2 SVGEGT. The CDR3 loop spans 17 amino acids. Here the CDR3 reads CASGGQGTLSGANVLTF.